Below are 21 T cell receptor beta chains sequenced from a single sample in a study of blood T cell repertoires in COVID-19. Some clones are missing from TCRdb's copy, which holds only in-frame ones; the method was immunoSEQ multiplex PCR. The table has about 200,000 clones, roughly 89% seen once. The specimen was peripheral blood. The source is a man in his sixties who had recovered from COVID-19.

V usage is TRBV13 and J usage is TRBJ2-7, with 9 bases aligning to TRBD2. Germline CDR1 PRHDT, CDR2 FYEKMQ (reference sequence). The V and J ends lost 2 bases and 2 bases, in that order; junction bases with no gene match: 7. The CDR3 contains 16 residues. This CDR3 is CASSLLLTSGTYEQYF. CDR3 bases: TGTGCCAGCAGCTTACTACTGACTAGCGGAACCTACGAGCAGTACTTC.

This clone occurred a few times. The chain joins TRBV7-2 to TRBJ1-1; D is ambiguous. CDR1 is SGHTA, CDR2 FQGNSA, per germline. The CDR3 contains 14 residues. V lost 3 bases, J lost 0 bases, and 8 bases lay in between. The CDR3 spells CASSFVRLNTEAFF. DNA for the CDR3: TGTGCCAGCAGCTTTGTGCGATTGAACACTGAAGCTTTCTTT.

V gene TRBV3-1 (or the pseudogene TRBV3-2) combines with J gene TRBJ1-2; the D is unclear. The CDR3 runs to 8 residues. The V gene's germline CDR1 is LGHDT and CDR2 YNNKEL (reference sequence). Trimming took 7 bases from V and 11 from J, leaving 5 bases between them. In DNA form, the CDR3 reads TGTGCCAGCATCTTTTACACCTTC. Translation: CASIFYTF.

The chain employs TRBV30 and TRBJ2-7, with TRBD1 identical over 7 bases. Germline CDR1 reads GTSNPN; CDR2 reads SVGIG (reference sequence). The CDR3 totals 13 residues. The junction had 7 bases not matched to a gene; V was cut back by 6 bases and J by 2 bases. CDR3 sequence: CACPRQGTYEQYF. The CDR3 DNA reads TGTGCCTGCCCACGACAGGGAACCTACGAGCAGTACTTC.

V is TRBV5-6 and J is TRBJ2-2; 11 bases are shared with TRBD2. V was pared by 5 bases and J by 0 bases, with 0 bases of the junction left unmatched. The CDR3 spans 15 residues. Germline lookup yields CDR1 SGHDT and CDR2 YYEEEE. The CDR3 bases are TGTGCCAGCAGGGGACTAGCGGCGAACACCGGGGAGCTGTTTTTT. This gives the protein CASRGLAANTGELFF.

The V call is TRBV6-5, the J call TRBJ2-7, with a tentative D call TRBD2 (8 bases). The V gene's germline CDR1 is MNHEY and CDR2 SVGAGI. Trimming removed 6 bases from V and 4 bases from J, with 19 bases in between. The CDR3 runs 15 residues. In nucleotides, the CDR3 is TGTGCCAGCAGACCCGTAGGGGGCGGGAGGTACGAGCAGTACTTC. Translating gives CASRPVGGGRYEQYF.

CDR3 in amino acids: CASSLDRDYGYTF. The CDR3 DNA reads TGCGCCAGCAGCTTAGACAGGGACTATGGCTACACCTTC. This chain uses TRBV5-1 with TRBJ1-2; 7 nucleotides line up with TRBD1. Losses at the gene ends were 2 bases for V and 3 bases for J; bases not matched to a gene: 1. The CDR3 has 13 amino acids. Germline CDR1 and CDR2: SGHRS and YFSETQ.

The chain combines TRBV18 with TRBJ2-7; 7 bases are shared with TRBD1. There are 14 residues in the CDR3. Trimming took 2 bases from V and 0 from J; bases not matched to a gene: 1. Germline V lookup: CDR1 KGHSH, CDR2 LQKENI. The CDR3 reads CASSPGTVSYEQYF. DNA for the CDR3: TGTGCCAGCTCACCAGGGACAGTCTCCTACGAGCAGTACTTC.

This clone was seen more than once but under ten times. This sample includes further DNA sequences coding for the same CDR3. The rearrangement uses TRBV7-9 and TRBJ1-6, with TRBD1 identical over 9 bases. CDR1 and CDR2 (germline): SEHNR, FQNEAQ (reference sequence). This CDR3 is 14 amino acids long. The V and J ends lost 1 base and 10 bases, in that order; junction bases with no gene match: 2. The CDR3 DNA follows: TGTGCCAGCAGCTTAGGGACAGGGGCCTCACCCCTCCACTTT. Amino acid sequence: CASSLGTGASPLHF.

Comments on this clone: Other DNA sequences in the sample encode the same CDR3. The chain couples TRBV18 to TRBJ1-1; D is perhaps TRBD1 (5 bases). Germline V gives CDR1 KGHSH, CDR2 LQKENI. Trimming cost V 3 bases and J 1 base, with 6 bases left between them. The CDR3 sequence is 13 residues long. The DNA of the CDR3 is TGTGCCAGCTCACCCGGACAGAACACTGAAGCTTTCTTT. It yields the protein CASSPGQNTEAFF.

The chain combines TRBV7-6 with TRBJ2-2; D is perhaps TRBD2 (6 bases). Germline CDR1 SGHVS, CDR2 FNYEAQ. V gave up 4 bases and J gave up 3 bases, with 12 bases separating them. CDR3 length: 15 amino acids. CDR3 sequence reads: CASSYTAGYTGELFF. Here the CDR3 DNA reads TGTGCCAGCAGCTACACGGCGGGGTACACCGGGGAGCTGTTTTTT.

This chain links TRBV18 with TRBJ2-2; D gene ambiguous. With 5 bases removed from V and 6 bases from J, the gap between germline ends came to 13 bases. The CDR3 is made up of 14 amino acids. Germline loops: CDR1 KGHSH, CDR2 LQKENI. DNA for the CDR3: TGTGCCAGCTCATTTTCGAGATCCCCCGGGGAGCTGTTTTTT. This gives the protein CASSFSRSPGELFF.

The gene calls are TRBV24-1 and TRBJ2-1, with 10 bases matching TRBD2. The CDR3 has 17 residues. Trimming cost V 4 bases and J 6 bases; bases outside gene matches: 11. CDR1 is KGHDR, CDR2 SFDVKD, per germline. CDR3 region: CATSESRLAGLPNEQFF. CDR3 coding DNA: TGTGCCACCAGTGAATCTAGACTAGCGGGTCTTCCCAATGAGCAGTTCTTC.

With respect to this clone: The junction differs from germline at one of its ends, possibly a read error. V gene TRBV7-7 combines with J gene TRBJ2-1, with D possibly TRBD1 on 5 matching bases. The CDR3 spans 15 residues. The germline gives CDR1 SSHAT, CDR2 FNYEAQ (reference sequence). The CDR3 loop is CASSDGGSGNNEQFF. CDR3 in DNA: TGTGCTAGCAGCGATGGCGGCTCAGGGAACAATGAGCAGTTCTTC.

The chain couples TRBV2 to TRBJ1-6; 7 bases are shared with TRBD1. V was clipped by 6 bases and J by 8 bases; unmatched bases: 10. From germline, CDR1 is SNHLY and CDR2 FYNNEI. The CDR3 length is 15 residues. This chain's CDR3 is CASRPPGQLHSPLHF. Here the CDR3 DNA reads TGTGCCAGCAGGCCACCGGGACAGTTGCATTCACCCCTCCACTTT.

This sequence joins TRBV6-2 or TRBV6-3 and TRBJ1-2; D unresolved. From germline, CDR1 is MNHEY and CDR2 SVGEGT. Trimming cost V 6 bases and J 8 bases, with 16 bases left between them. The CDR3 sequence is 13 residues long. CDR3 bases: TGTGCCAGCAGCTTGGGCCTACTTTGGGGCTACACCTTC. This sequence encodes CASSLGLLWGYTF.

CDR3 nucleotides: TGTGCCAGCAGCTCCAGGGGACTAGCGGGAAAAATAGATACGCAGTATTTT. Protein sequence: CASSSRGLAGKIDTQYF. The gene calls are TRBV9 and TRBJ2-3; 13 positions match TRBD2. The CDR3 loop spans 17 amino acids. With 4 bases clipped from V and 5 bases from J, the junction kept 10 bases outside the gene matches. Germline assignment: CDR1 SGDLS and CDR2 YYNGEE.

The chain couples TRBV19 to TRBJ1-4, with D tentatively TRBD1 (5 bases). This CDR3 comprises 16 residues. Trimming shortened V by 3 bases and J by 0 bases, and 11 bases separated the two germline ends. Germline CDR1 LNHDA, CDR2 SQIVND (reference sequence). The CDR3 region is CASSIEDISTNEKLFF. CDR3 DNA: TGTGCCAGTAGTATTGAGGACATATCAACTAATGAAAAACTGTTTTTT.

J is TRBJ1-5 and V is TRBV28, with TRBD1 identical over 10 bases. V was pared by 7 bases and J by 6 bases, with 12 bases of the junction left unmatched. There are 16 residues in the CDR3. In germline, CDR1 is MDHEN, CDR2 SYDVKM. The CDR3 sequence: CASTEGDRGSGQPQHF. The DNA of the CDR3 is TGTGCCAGCACCGAGGGGGACAGGGGTTCGGGTCAGCCCCAGCATTTT. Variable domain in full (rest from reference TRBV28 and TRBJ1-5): DVKVTQSSRYLVKRTGEKVFLECVQDMDHENMFWYRQDPGLGLRLIYFSYDVKMKEKGDIPEGYSVSREKKERFSLILESASTNQTSMYLCASTEGDRGSGQPQHFGDGTRLSIL.

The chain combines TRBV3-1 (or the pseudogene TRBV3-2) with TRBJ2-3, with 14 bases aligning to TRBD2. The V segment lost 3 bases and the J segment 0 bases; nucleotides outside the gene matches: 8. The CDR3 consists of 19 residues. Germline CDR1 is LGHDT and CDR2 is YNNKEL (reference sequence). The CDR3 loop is CASSHTGTSGGLSTDTQYF. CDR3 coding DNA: TGTGCCAGCAGCCATACCGGGACTAGCGGGGGCCTAAGCACAGATACGCAGTATTTT.

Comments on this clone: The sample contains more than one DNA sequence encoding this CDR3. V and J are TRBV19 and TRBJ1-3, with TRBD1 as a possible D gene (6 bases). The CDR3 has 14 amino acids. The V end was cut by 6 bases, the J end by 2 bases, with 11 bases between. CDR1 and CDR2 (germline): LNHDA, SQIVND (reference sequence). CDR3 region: CASSQTGPGNTIYF. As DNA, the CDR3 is TGTGCCAGTAGCCAGACAGGCCCTGGAAACACCATATATTTT.